A single sample gave rise to the 27 T cell receptor beta chains below, sequenced in a study of CXCR3-negative and CXCR3-positive naive CD8 T cells (dated by TCRdb to between 2018 and 2020). This sample was sequenced with a NextSeq 550. The Human TCR Profiling Kit (MiLaboratory) was used to prepare UMI-labeled 5' RACE TRB cDNA libraries. TCRdb reprocessed the reads and assigns one entry to each CDR3 protein sequence, leaving out DNA. For this sample, the table gives more than 50,000 distinct CDR3 sequences. Jointly, the top ten make up roughly 1.6% of the sample. Sequencing was carried out using naive CXCR3- CD8+ T cells from blood. In light of the paper, this sample's cell subset or site label describes: CD45RO-CCR7+CD27+CD95- naive CD8+ T cells lacking CXCR3 (TNR3-). The origin of the receptors is a human donor in good health. Some clones in this sample may be carry-over from other donors' samples.

The chain couples TRBV7-8 to TRBJ2-2; TCRdb returns TRBD2, unconfirmable since there is no DNA. This CDR3 contains 16 residues. Per germline, CDR1 SGHVS and CDR2 FQNEAQ. The CDR3 spells CASSPTVGWDTGELFF.

V gene TRBV2 combines with J gene TRBJ2-7; no DNA is available, so the TRBD1 call from TCRdb remains unchecked. Germline values: CDR1 SNHLY, CDR2 FYNNEI. CDR3 length: 13 amino acids. CDR3 sequence reads: CASGTGIIHEQYF.

The chain combines TRBV19 with TRBJ2-6; the TCRdb call, TRBD1, lacks DNA for checking. Germline V gene sequence: CDR1 LNHDA, CDR2 SQIVND (reference sequence). The CDR3 is 18 amino acids. CDR3 sequence reads: CASSPSTGTYSGANVLTF.

The chain joins TRBV3-1 to TRBJ2-7; TCRdb indicates TRBD1, and absent DNA this call remains unverified. This CDR3 is built from 15 residues. Germline CDR1 LGHDT, CDR2 YNNKEL (reference sequence). The chain's CDR3 is CASSPGTGISYEQYF.

The genes are TRBV12-3 or TRBV12-4 and TRBJ1-2; checking the TCRdb D call of TRBD1 is not possible without DNA. CDR3 size: 11 residues. The CDR3 loop reads CASSSREGYTF.

The chain links TRBV4-1 to TRBJ1-1; with no DNA, the TCRdb D assignment of TRBD1 cannot be verified. CDR1 MGHRA and CDR2 YSYEKL come from the germline V gene. The CDR3 runs 15 residues. The CDR3 spells CASSQEPGANTEAFF.

The rearrangement uses TRBV4-3 and TRBJ2-7; the TCRdb D gene call, TRBD1, has no DNA to confirm it. Germline CDR1 is LGHNA and CDR2 is YSLEER. The CDR3 covers 16 residues. The CDR3 spells CASSQEADRGLYEQYF.

V gene TRBV20-1 combines with J gene TRBJ1-1; TCRdb's D call of TRBD1 is untestable without DNA. This CDR3 contains 14 residues. Germline CDR1 DFQATT, CDR2 SNEGSKA (reference sequence). The CDR3 spells CSAHVGGQHTEAFF.

The chain combines TRBV28 with TRBJ1-2. Per the germline V gene, CDR1 is MDHEN and CDR2 is SYDVKM. The CDR3 totals 15 residues. CDR3 region: CASSFWWEQKEGYTF.

The chain recombines TRBV12-3 or TRBV12-4 with TRBJ2-5. The CDR3 spans 13 residues. The CDR3: CASSIAGRETQYF.

The J gene is TRBJ2-2, the V gene TRBV9. This CDR3 contains 15 residues. CDR1 is SGDLS and CDR2 is YYNGEE in the germline V gene. The CDR3 loop is CASSVDDSNTGELFF.

This chain's CDR3 is CSVGLAGASTGELFF. This sequence joins TRBV29-1 and TRBJ2-2; TCRdb indicates TRBD2, and absent DNA this call remains unverified. The CDR3 totals 15 residues. The germline CDR1 and CDR2 sequences are SQVTM and ANQGSEA.

The V and J genes are TRBV28 and TRBJ2-5. Germline CDR1 and CDR2: MDHEN and SYDVKM. This CDR3 has 13 residues. CDR3 amino acids: CASSLGPQETQYF.

The rearrangement uses TRBV11-1 and TRBJ2-3. This CDR3 region has 15 residues. Germline V CDR1 and CDR2: SGHAT, FQDESV (reference sequence). CDR3 sequence reads: CASSLVGSSWDTQYF.

The chain recombines TRBV28 with TRBJ1-5. This CDR3 has 15 amino acids. Per the germline V gene, CDR1 is MDHEN and CDR2 is SYDVKM. CDR3 sequence reads: CASSLEGSGDQPQHF. The full variable domain, in which reference TRBV28 and TRBJ1-5 provide the parts outside the CDR3, is DVKVTQSSRYLVKRTGEKVFLECVQDMDHENMFWYRQDPGLGLRLIYFSYDVKMKEKGDIPEGYSVSREKKERFSLILESASTNQTSMYLCASSLEGSGDQPQHFGDGTRLSIL.

The genes are TRBV28 and TRBJ2-1; TCRdb gives TRBD1 as the D gene, but with no DNA this cannot be confirmed. There are 13 residues in the CDR3. CDR1 MDHEN and CDR2 SYDVKM come from the germline V gene. The CDR3 loop reads CASSFSLGARQFF.

The chain uses TRBV28 and TRBJ1-1; TCRdb calls TRBD1, which cannot be checked without DNA. The germline V gene encodes CDR1 MDHEN and CDR2 SYDVKM. This CDR3 contains 16 residues. CDR3 amino acids: CASSFRDRGPRTEAFF.

CDR3 loop: CASSSALLLFDEQFF. The chain couples TRBV7-9 to TRBJ2-1. From germline, CDR1 is SEHNR and CDR2 FQNEAQ (reference sequence). CDR3 length: 15 amino acids.

This rearrangement joins TRBV7-9 to TRBJ2-7; the D call of TRBD1 rests on TCRdb alone, since no DNA is present to check it. Germline CDR1 reads SEHNR; CDR2 reads FQNEAQ (reference sequence). This CDR3 has 17 amino acids. CDR3 sequence reads: CASSLDRPLGPSYEQYF.

The chain couples TRBV6-5 to TRBJ2-7. The CDR3 is 12 amino acids. Germline-derived CDR1 and CDR2 are MNHEY and SVGAGI. CDR3 region: CASSYSMEEQYF.

J is TRBJ2-1 and V is TRBV7-8; the D call from TCRdb, TRBD1, cannot be confirmed without DNA. From germline, CDR1 is SGHVS and CDR2 FQNEAQ. This CDR3 comprises 16 residues. The CDR3 here is CASTPSQGGEGNEQFF. The entire variable domain, with the rest obtained from reference TRBV7-8 and TRBJ2-1, is as follows: GAGVSQSPRYKVAKRGQDVALRCDPISGHVSLFWYQQALGQGPEFLTYFQNEAQLDKSGLPSDRFFAERPEGSVSTLKIQRTQQEDSAVYLCASTPSQGGEGNEQFFGPGTRLTVL.

The J gene is TRBJ2-6, the V gene TRBV13; TCRdb selects TRBD1, and the lack of DNA leaves this call unchecked. The CDR3 length is 15 residues. CDR1 PRHDT and CDR2 FYEKMQ come from the germline V gene (reference sequence). The chain's CDR3 is CASSLPLAGANVLTF. Together with reference TRBV13 and TRBJ2-6, the CDR3 gives the full variable domain: AAGVIQSPRHLIKEKRETATLKCYPIPRHDTVYWYQQGPGQDPQFLISFYEKMQSDKGSIPDRFSAQQFSDYHSELNMSSLELGDSALYFCASSLPLAGANVLTFGAGSRLTVL.

This sequence joins TRBV6-5 and TRBJ2-3; lacking DNA, the TRBD1 call made by TCRdb goes unchecked. The V gene's germline CDR1 is MNHEY and CDR2 SVGAGI. The CDR3 covers 13 residues. Here the CDR3 reads CASRSGTTDTQYF.

The V and J genes are TRBV11-2 and TRBJ1-1; TCRdb's D call, TRBD1, is unchecked because there is no DNA. In germline, CDR1 is SGHAT, CDR2 FQNNGV. The CDR3 loop spans 12 amino acids. The CDR3 region is CASSSEGKPAFF.

This chain connects TRBV7-2 to TRBJ2-1; TCRdb lists TRBD2, though no DNA is available to test this call. Germline CDR1 and CDR2: SGHTA and FQGNSA. The CDR3 is 16 residues long. The CDR3 spells CASSLEPGLANNEQFF.

V usage is TRBV29-1 and J usage is TRBJ2-5; absent DNA, TCRdb's TRBD2 call cannot be checked. The CDR3 is made up of 14 amino acids. CDR1 and CDR2 from the germline V gene are SQVTM and ANQGSEA. The chain's CDR3 is CSVGTSYVQETQYF.

The J gene is TRBJ2-5, the V gene TRBV5-1; the TCRdb call, TRBD2, lacks DNA for checking. This CDR3 spans 14 amino acids. Germline CDR1 is SGHRS and CDR2 is YFSETQ. CDR3 loop: CASSLSRGQETQYF. Based on the CDR3 plus reference TRBV5-1 and TRBJ2-5, the full variable domain is KAGVTQTPRYLIKTRGQQVTLSCSPISGHRSVSWYQQTPGQGLQFLFEYFSETQRNKGNFPGRFSGRQFSNSRSEMNVSTLELGDSALYLCASSLSRGQETQYFGPGTRLLVL.